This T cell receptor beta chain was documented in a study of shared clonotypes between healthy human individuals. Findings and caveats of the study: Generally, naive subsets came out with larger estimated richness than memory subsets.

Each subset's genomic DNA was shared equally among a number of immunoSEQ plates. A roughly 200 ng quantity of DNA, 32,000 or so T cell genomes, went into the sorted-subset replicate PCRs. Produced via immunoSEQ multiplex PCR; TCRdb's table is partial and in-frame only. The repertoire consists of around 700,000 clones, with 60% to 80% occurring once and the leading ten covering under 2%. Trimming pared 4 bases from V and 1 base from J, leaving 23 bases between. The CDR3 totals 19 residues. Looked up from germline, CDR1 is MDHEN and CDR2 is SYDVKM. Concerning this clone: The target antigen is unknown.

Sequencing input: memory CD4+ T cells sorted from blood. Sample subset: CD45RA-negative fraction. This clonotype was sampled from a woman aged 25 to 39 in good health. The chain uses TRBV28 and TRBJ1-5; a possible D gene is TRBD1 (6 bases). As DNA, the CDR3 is TGTGCCAGCAGTTCTCTGAACCTACAGGGAATGATAAGCAATCAGCCCCAGCATTTT. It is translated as CASSSLNLQGMISNQPQHF.